This T cell receptor (beta chain) comes out of a study of cytomegalovirus exposure and HLA in healthy donors. Notes on the study in general: In vitro experiments confirmed that a few CMV-associated chains were specific for CMV antigens. Most sequenced TCRs were rare (though some public TCRs occurred in many donors).

About this clone itself: Its antigen is not identified.

While the first cohort had around 700 subjects, the donors belonged to the separate validation cohort of over a hundred subjects. Only in-frame clones appear in the TCRdb table, and some are missing; sequencing was by immunoSEQ multiplex PCR. The table lists 150,000 or so clones, about 85% of them singletons. The sequence was collected from a young man in good health and CMV-seropositive. Sequencing was performed on PBMCs.

The CDR3 protein is CATSRDNRDTQYF. Written as DNA, the CDR3 is TGTGCCACCAGCAGAGATAACAGAGATACGCAGTATTTT. The chain recombines TRBV15 with TRBJ2-3; D gene uncertain. In germline, CDR1 is LNHNV, CDR2 YYDKDF (reference sequence). The CDR3 loop spans 13 amino acids. The V end lost 0 bases, the J end lost 5 bases, and 6 bases lay between the germline ends.